These 8 T cell receptor beta chains came from one sample sequenced in a study of identical twins. Each CDR3 protein gets one entry after TCRdb re-called the 5' RACE reads with MiXCR. The data contain 550,000 to 700,000 distinct CDR3 sequences, roughly 20% of them singletons. These data also formed part of another study, on T cells expressing NK-cell markers.

Sequenced: PBMCs. These receptors all come from a woman between 18 and 29 years old in good health.

About this clonotype itself: A much larger clone differs from this one at a single base, so this may be a read error. The chain has TRBV25-1 and TRBJ2-1; possibly TRBD1 or TRBD2 for D (6 bases each). Germline V gene data show CDR1 as MGHDK and CDR2 as SYGVNS. CDR3 length: 18 amino acids. The CDR3 sequence is CASSEWNKGGDNYNEQLF. The CDR3 bases are TGTGCCAGCAGTGAATGGAATAAGGGGGGCGATAACTACAATGAGCAGCTCTTC.

This clonotype was seen more than once but under ten times. J is TRBJ2-3 and V is TRBV29-1; 7 bases map to TRBD2. Germline V lookup: CDR1 SQVTM, CDR2 ANQGSEA. The CDR3 contains 13 residues. After removal of 7 bases from V and 0 bases from J, the junction contained 4 bases not matched to a gene. The CDR3 spells CSAYSGSTDTQYF. Here the CDR3 DNA reads TGCAGCGCCTATAGCGGGAGCACAGATACGCAGTATTTT.

With regard to this clonotype: At one end the junction does not follow the germline gene, possibly because of a read error. The chain employs TRBV12-3 or TRBV12-4 and TRBJ2-3; D may be TRBD1 or TRBD2 (5 bases each). This CDR3 spans 16 amino acids. CDR3 sequence: CASSNPVGDLTDTQYF. CDR3 coding DNA: TGTGCCAGCAGTAACCCGGTCGGGGACCTCACAGACACGCAGTATTTT.

The genes are TRBV18 and TRBJ2-1; no definite D call. The CDR3 extends over 19 amino acids. CDR1 is KGHSH and CDR2 is LQKENI in the germline V gene. Deletions cut 3 bases from V and 0 bases from J, with 21 bases between. Here the CDR3 DNA reads TGTGCCAGCTCACCCTCAATACCCACGGACCCCAGCTCCTACAATGAGCAGTTCTTC. It translates to CASSPSIPTDPSSYNEQFF.

V and J are TRBV7-6 and TRBJ2-1; 11 positions agree with TRBD2. The ends lost 0 bases at V and 4 bases at J; junction bases unmatched: 2. This CDR3 spans 16 amino acids. Per germline, CDR1 SGHVS and CDR2 FNYEAQ. The CDR3 reads CASSLAGLADYNEQFF. Written as DNA, the CDR3 is TGTGCCAGCAGCTTAGCGGGACTAGCGGATTACAATGAGCAGTTCTTC.

This sequence joins TRBV7-8 and TRBJ2-1; 9 bases line up with TRBD1. Germline loops: CDR1 SGHVS, CDR2 FQNEAQ. The V and J ends lost 5 bases and 6 bases, in that order; junction bases with no gene match: 11. The CDR3 totals 16 residues. DNA for the CDR3: TGTGCCAGCAGCCGCCCCCGGGACAGGGCCTTCAATGAGCAGTTCTTC. It codes for CASSRPRDRAFNEQFF.

This clonotype was picked up a small number of times. The chain combines TRBV20-1 with TRBJ2-7; 7 positions agree with TRBD2. The ends lost 2 bases at V and 5 bases at J; junction bases unmatched: 6. Germline V lookup: CDR1 DFQATT, CDR2 SNEGSKA (reference sequence). The CDR3 has 13 residues. The CDR3 reads CSARLSGGNEQYF. CDR3 DNA: TGCAGTGCTAGATTGTCGGGAGGTAACGAGCAGTACTTC.

There are a few counts of this clonotype. The rearrangement links TRBV29-1 to TRBJ1-2; D ambiguous. This CDR3 contains 12 residues. CDR1 and CDR2 (germline): SQVTM, ANQGSEA. V was shortened by 2 bases and J by 4 bases, with 8 bases between the two germline ends. This CDR3 is CSVELAGYGYTF. CDR3 sequence (DNA): TGCAGCGTTGAATTAGCGGGCTATGGCTACACCTTC.